These 14 T cell receptor beta chains share one sample of origin, sequenced in a study of CD8 T cells in ankylosing spondylitis. TCRdb independently ran MiXCR on the 5' RACE reads; one entry per CDR3 protein. The data contain about 130,000 distinct CDR3 sequences, roughly an eighth of them singletons. The specimen sequenced was blood, either unsorted or a sorted T cell fraction (not recorded which). These receptors all come from a female donor with ankylosing spondylitis or in good health (not recorded which).

This clonotype was seen repeatedly, ten times or more. The chain employs TRBV28 and TRBJ2-1; possibly TRBD1 for D (6 bases). CDR1 and CDR2 (germline): MDHEN, SYDVKM. The CDR3 has 14 residues. V dropped 8 bases and J dropped 6 bases, with 17 bases sitting between them. The DNA for the CDR3 is TGTGCCAGCCTCCCTTCGGACAGCCTCAATGAGCAGTTCTTC. Translated, it gives CASLPSDSLNEQFF.

There are a few counts of this clonotype. This rearrangement joins TRBV28 to TRBJ2-2; 9 bases agree with TRBD2. CDR3 size: 15 residues. V lost 9 bases and J lost 0; bases outside the gene matches: 5. Germline loops: CDR1 MDHEN, CDR2 SYDVKM. Here the CDR3 DNA reads TGTGCCAGTTTCGAGCGGGGGGCGAACACCGGGGAGCTGTTTTTT. Its protein product is CASFERGANTGELFF.

Remarks on this clonotype: A much more abundant neighbour one base away suggests this may be a read error. V gene TRBV5-1 combines with J gene TRBJ1-1, with D perhaps TRBD1 (5 bases). CDR1 SGHRS and CDR2 YFSETQ come from the germline V gene. Trimming shortened V by 1 base and J by 4 bases, and 11 bases separated the two germline ends. CDR3 length: 14 amino acids. CDR3: CASSLIGASTEAFF. As DNA, the CDR3 is TGCGCCAGCAGCTTGATAGGGGCAAGCACTGAAGCTTTCTTT.

A note on this clonotype: This may be a read error, as it is one base from a much larger clone. The rearrangement links TRBV5-1 to TRBJ2-1, with TRBD2 matching 12 bases. The CDR3 loop spans 16 amino acids. Germline lookup yields CDR1 SGHRS and CDR2 YFSETQ. CDR3 in DNA: TGCGCCAGCAGCCTGACTAGCGGGGGACAGAACAATGTGCAGTTCTTC. Translated, it gives CASSLTSGGQNNVQFF.

At least ten counts were recorded for this clonotype. This rearrangement joins TRBV20-1 to TRBJ2-3; tentatively, D is TRBD1 or TRBD2 (6 bases each). CDR1 DFQATT and CDR2 SNEGSKA come from the germline V gene (reference sequence). Trimming took off 1 base at V and 4 bases at J, with 9 bases between the two ends. CDR3 length: 13 residues. For the CDR3, the DNA is TGCAGTGCTAGAGTCGGGGGCGCAGATACGCAGTATTTT. This sequence encodes CSARVGGADTQYF.

The V and J genes are TRBV18 and TRBJ2-7; tentatively, D is TRBD1 (6 bases). Germline loops: CDR1 KGHSH, CDR2 LQKENI. Trimming pared 4 bases from V and 5 bases from J, leaving 12 bases between. The length of the CDR3 is 13 residues. For the CDR3, the DNA is TGTGCCAGCTCACTTGGACAGTCCGACGAGCAGTACTTC. It translates to CASSLGQSDEQYF.

The chain joins TRBV3-1 to TRBJ2-7; D is perhaps TRBD2 (7 bases). Germline CDR1 reads LGHDT; CDR2 reads YNNKEL (reference sequence). Trimming left V 3 bases short and J 3 bases short, with 18 bases between. The CDR3 loop spans 16 amino acids. The CDR3 region is CASSHGSEGGLYEQYF. The DNA of the CDR3 is TGTGCCAGCAGCCATGGATCCGAGGGGGGGCTCTACGAGCAGTACTTC.

This chain uses TRBV7-9 with TRBJ2-5, with D possibly TRBD1 on 6 matching bases. Germline lookup yields CDR1 SEHNR and CDR2 FQNEAQ (reference sequence). The CDR3 extends over 12 amino acids. The V gene lost 8 bases and the J gene lost 3 bases, with 10 bases spanning the gap. CDR3 nucleotides: TGTGCCAGCGAGGGGGACAAAGAGACCCAGTACTTC. This sequence encodes CASEGDKETQYF.

The rearrangement links TRBV20-1 to TRBJ2-7, with 8 nucleotides matching TRBD2. V was pared by 8 bases and J by 2 bases, with 5 bases of the junction left unmatched. Germline CDR1 DFQATT, CDR2 SNEGSKA (reference sequence). The CDR3 totals 12 residues. CDR3 DNA sequence: TGCAGTCTCGGGACTAGAACCTACGAGCAGTACTTC. This encodes CSLGTRTYEQYF.

The chain carries TRBV7-2 and TRBJ2-1; 8 bases are a match to TRBD2. V was pared by 1 base and J by 9 bases, with 8 bases of the junction left unmatched. The CDR3 contains 15 residues. CDR1 is SGHTA, CDR2 FQGNSA, per germline. CDR3 in DNA: TGTGCCAGCAGCTTAGAGGCGGGAGGCATGAGTGAGCAGTTCTTC. As protein: CASSLEAGGMSEQFF.

This clonotype was detected many times. The rearrangement links TRBV12-3 or TRBV12-4 to TRBJ1-6; the D is unclear. The ends were cut back, 6 bases at V and 0 bases at J, with 9 bases in the middle. CDR3 size: 15 residues. CDR3: CASRWTSSYNSPLHF. In nucleotides, the CDR3 is TGTGCCAGCAGGTGGACGAGCTCCTATAATTCACCCCTCCACTTT.

The chain has TRBV10-2 and TRBJ2-1; tentative D call: TRBD2 (5 bases). The CDR3 runs 16 residues. Trimming removed 3 bases at V and 6 bases at J, with 18 bases between. CDR1 is WSHSY and CDR2 is SAAADI in the germline V gene. CDR3 loop: CASSESRLAEINEQFF. CDR3 coding DNA: TGCGCCAGCAGTGAATCGAGGCTAGCCGAAATCAATGAGCAGTTCTTC.

Worth noting for this clonotype: At one boundary the junction diverges from the germline segment, which might be a read error. The rearrangement links TRBV6-1 to TRBJ1-1, with 7 bases that match TRBD1. Germline-derived CDR1 and CDR2 are MNHNS and SASEGT. CDR3 length: 15 amino acids. The CDR3 loop reads CASTQDRPGGSETFF. The CDR3 nucleotides read TGTGCCAGCACCCAGGACAGGCCTGGCGGCTCTGAAACTTTCTTT.

The sample holds a few counts of this clonotype. The chain carries TRBV5-1 and TRBJ2-1; possibly TRBD1 or TRBD2 for D (5 bases each). This CDR3 is 14 amino acids long. In germline, CDR1 is SGHRS, CDR2 YFSETQ. V gave up 2 bases and J gave up 9 bases, with 15 bases separating them. Here the CDR3 reads CASSFVLDGGEQFF. As DNA, the CDR3 is TGCGCCAGCAGCTTCGTGCTAGATGGGGGTGAGCAGTTCTTC.